This TCR beta chain is from a study of blood T cell repertoires in COVID-19. The overall study: The origin of the acute and convalescent COVID-19 samples was the United States, Italy and Spain. Sample material is recorded as cDNA or gDNA derived from T cells, B-cell-depleted T cells, or PBMCs.

This clone was found once. The V segment lost 4 bases and the J segment 5 bases; nucleotides outside the gene matches: 7. This CDR3 has 15 residues. Germline loops: CDR1 LGHDT, CDR2 YNNKEL (reference sequence). Methods used by the authors: Amplified reference gene primers provided the basis for estimating nucleated cell counts. Profiling relied on immunoSEQ multiplex PCR, and the TCRdb table lists in-frame clones only, not all of them. That table supplies the V and J calls and clone size; D and trimming were determined from the DNA. In the table there are nearly 350,000 clones, approximately 87% of which are singletons. Seattle patients were enrolled during active infection and followed longitudinally.

The clonotype originates from a woman aged 45 to 65 with COVID-19, enrolled during active disease. The sample consisted of peripheral blood. The chain joins TRBV3-1 (or the pseudogene TRBV3-2) to TRBJ2-1; TRBD2 agrees at 8 bases. The CDR3 DNA follows: TGTGCCAGCAGCCCCGGAAGCGGGAGCGACAATGAGCAGTTCTTC. Its translation: CASSPGSGSDNEQFF.